This entry is about one T cell receptor (beta chain). The source of the sample is a study of PD-1 blockade in classical Hodgkin lymphoma. Noted time point: cycle 4 day 1 (C4D1), after less than seven weeks of nivolumab. Brentuximab vedotin exposure varied among the patients, all of whom had relapsed after autologous stem cell transplantation. CDR1 and CDR2 (germline): MGHDK, SYGVNS. The CDR3 loop spans 14 amino acids. Deletions cut 0 bases from V and 8 bases from J, with 13 bases between. Sequenced by immunoSEQ multiplex PCR; TCRdb stores in-frame clones only, minus some. The sample comprises about 44,000 clones, about 70% of which are singletons, and around 3% rests with the top ten.

Material: peripheral blood mononuclear cells (PBMCs), obtained before the fourth cycle of nivolumab. This TCR was sampled from a human donor with classical Hodgkin lymphoma. This chain joins TRBV25-1 and TRBJ1-2, with D possibly being TRBD1 (5 bases). CDR3 region: CASSEYGRVEGYTF. Here the CDR3 DNA reads TGTGCCAGCAGTGAATACGGCAGGGTGGAAGGCTACACCTTC.